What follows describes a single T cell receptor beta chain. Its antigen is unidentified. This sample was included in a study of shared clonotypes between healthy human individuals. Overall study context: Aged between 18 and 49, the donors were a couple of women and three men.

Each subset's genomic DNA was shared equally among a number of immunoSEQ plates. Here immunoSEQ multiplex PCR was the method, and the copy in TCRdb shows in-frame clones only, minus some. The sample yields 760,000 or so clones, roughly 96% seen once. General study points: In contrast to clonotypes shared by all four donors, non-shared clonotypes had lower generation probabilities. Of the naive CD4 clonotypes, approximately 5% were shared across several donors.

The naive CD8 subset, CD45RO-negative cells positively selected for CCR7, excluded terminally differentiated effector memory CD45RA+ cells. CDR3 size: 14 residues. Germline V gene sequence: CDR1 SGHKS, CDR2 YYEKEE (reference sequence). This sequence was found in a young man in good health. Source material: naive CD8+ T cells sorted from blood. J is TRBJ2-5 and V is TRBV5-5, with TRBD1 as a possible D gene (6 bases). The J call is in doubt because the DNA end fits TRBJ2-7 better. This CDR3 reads CASSPWTDAYEQYF. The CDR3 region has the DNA TGTGCCAGCAGCCCCTGGACAGACGCCTACGAGCAGTACTTC.